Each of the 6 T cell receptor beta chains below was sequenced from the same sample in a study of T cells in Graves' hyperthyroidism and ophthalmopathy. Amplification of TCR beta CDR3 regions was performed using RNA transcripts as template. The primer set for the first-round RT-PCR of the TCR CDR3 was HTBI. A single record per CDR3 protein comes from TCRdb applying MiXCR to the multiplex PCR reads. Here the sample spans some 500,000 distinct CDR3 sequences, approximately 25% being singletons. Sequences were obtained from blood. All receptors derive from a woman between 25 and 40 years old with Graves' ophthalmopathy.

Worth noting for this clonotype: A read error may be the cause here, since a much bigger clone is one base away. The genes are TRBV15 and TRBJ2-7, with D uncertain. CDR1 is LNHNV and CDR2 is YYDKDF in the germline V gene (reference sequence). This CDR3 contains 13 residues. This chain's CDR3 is CATSINTQYERYF. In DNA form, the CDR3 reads TGTGCCACCAGCATTAATACCCAGTACGAGCGGTACTTC.

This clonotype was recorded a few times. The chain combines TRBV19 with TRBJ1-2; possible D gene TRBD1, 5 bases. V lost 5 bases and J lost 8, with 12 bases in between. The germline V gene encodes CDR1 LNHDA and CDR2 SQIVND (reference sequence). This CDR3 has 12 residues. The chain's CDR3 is CASSAGRFGYTF. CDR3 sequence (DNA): TGTGCCAGTAGTGCAGGGCGTTTCGGCTACACCTTC.

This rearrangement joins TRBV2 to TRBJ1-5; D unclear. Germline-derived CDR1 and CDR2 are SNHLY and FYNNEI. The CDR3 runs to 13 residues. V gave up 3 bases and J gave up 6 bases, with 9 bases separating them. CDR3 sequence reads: CASSDGQVQPQHF. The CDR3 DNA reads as TGTGCCAGCAGTGATGGCCAGGTTCAGCCCCAGCATTTT.

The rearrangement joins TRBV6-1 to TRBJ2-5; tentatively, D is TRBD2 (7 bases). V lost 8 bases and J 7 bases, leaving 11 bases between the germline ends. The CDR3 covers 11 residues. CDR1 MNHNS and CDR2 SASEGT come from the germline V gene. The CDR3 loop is CASGGARTQYF. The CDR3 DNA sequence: TGTGCCAGCGGGGGGGCCAGGACCCAGTACTTC.

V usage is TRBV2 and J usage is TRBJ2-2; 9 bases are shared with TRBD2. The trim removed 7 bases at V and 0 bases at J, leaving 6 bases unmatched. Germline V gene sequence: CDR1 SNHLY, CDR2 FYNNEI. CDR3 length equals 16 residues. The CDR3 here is CASKTTSGSNTGELFF. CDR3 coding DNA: TGTGCCAGCAAAACGACTAGCGGCTCGAACACCGGGGAGCTGTTTTTT.

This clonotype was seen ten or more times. In DNA form, the CDR3 reads TGTGCCAGCGGCGCGGGAAGGGAGACCCAGTACTTC. Encoded protein: CASGAGRETQYF. The chain employs TRBV12-3 or TRBV12-4 and TRBJ2-5, with D possibly TRBD2 on 6 matching bases. The V end lost 8 bases, the J end lost 5 bases, and 12 bases lay between the germline ends. The CDR3 extends over 12 amino acids.